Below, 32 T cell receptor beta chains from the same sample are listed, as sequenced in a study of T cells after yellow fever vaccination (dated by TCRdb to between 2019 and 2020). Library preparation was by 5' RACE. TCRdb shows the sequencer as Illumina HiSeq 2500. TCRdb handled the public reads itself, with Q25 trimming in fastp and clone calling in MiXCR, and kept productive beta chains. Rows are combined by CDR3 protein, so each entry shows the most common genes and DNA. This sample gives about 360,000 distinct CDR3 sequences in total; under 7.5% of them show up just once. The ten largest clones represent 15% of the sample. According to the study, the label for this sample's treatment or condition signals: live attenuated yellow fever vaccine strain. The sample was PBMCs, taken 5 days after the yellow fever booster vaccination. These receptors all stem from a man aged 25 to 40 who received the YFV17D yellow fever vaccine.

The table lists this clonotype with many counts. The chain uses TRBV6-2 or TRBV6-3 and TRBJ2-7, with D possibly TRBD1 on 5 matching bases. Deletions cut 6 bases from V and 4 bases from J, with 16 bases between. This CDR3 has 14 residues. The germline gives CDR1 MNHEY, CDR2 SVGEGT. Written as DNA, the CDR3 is TGTGCCAGCAGACCGTCTGGGGCAAGATACGAGCAGTACTTC. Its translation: CASRPSGARYEQYF.

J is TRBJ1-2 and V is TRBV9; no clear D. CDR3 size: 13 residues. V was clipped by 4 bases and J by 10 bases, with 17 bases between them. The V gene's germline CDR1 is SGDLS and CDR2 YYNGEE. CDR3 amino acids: CASSPRPDNLYTF. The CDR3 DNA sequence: TGTGCCAGCAGCCCCCGGCCCGACAATCTCTACACCTTC.

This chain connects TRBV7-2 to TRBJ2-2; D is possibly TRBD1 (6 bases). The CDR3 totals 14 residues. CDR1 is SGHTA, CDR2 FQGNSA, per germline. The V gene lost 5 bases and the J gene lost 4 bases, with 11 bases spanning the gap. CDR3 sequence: CASSRDISTGELFF. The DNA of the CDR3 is TGTGCCAGCAGCCGGGACATTAGCACCGGGGAGCTGTTTTTT.

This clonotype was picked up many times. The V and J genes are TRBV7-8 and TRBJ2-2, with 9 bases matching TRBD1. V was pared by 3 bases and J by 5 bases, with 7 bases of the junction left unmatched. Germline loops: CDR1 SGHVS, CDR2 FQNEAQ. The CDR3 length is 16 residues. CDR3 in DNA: TGTGCCAGCAGCTTCTACCCGGGACAGGGAACCGGGGAGCTGTTTTTT. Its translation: CASSFYPGQGTGELFF.

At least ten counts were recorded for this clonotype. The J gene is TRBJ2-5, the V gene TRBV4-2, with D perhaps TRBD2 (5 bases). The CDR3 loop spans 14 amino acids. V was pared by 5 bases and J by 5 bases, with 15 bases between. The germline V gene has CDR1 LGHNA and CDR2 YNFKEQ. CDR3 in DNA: TGTGCCAGCAGCACAGAGGGAGTGGGGGAGACCCAGTACTTC. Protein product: CASSTEGVGETQYF.

CDR3 sequence reads: CASSPRLVSNQPQHF. The DNA for the CDR3 is TGTGCCAGCAGTCCCCGACTTGTGAGCAATCAGCCCCAGCATTTT. The chain uses TRBV6-1 and TRBJ1-5, with D uncertain. The germline gives CDR1 MNHNS, CDR2 SASEGT. V was pared by 5 bases and J by 1 base, with 12 bases between. This CDR3 contains 15 residues.

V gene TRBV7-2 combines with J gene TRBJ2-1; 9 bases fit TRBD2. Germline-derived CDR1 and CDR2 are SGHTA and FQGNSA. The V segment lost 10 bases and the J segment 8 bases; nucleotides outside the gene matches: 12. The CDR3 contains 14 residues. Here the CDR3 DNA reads TGTGCCACCAGAAGGGCGGGAGGGCCGGATGAGCAGTTCTTC. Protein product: CATRRAGGPDEQFF.

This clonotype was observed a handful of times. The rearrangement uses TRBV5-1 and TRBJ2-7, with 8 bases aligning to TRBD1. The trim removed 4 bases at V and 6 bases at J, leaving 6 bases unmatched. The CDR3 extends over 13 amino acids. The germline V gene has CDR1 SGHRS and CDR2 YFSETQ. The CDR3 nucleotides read TGCGCCAGCAGCACAGGACAGGGTCGCGAGCAGTACTTC. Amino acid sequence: CASSTGQGREQYF. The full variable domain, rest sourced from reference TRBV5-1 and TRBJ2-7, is KAGVTQTPRYLIKTRGQQVTLSCSPISGHRSVSWYQQTPGQGLQFLFEYFSETQRNKGNFPGRFSGRQFSNSRSEMNVSTLELGDSALYLCASSTGQGREQYFGPGTRLTVT.

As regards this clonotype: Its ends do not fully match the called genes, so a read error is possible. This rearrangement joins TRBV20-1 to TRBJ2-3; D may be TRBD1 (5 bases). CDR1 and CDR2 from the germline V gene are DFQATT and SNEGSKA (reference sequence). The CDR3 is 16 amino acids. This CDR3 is CCARDRGRDYTDTQYF. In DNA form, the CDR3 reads TGCTGTGCTAGAGATCGTGGCAGGGATTACACAGATACGCAGTATTTT.

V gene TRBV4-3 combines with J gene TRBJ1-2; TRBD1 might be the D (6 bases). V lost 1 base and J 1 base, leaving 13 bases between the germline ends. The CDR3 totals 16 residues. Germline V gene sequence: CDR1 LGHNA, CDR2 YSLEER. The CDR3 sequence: CASSQVIRGGNYGYTF. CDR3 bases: TGCGCCAGCAGCCAAGTGATTCGAGGGGGTAACTATGGCTACACCTTC.

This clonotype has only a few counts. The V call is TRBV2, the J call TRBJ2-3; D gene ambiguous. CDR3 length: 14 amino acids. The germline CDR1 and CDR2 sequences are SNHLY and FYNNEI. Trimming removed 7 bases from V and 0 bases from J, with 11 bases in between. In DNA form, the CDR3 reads TGTGCCAGCAACAGCGCCCCTAGCACAGATACGCAGTATTTT. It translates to CASNSAPSTDTQYF.

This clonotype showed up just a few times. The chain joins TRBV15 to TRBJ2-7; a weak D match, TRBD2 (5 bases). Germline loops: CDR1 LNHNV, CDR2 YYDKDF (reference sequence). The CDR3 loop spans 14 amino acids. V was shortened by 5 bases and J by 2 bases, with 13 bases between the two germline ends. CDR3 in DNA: TGTGCCACCAGCCCCACTAGTGGCGCCTACGAGCAGTACTTC. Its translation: CATSPTSGAYEQYF.

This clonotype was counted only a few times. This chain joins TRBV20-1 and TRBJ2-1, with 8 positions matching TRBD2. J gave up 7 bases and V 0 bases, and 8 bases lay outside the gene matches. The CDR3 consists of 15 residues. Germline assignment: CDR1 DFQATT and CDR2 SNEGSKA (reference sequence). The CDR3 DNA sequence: TGCAGTGCTAGAGATCCAGCGGGAGATGGTAATGAGCAGTTCTTC. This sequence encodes CSARDPAGDGNEQFF.

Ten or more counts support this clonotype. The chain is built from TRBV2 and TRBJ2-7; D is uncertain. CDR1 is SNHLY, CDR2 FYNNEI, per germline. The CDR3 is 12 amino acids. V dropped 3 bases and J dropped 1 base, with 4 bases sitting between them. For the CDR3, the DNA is TGTGCCAGCAGTGAGAAGTCCTACGAGCAGTACTTC. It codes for CASSEKSYEQYF. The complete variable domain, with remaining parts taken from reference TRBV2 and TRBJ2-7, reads EPEVTQTPSHQVTQMGQEVILRCVPISNHLYFYWYRQILGQKVEFLVSFYNNEISEKSEIFDDQFSVERPDGSNFTLKIRSTKLEDSAMYFCASSEKSYEQYFGPGTRLTVT.

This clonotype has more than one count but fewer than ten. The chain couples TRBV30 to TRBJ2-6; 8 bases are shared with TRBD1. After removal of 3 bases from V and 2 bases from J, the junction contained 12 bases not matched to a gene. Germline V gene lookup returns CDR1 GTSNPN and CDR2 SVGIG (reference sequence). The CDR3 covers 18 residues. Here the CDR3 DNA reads TGTGCCTGGAGCGAGACAGGGGACGGCAGAGCTGGGGCCAACGTCCTGACTTTC. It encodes CAWSETGDGRAGANVLTF. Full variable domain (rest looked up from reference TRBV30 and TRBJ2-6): SQTIHQWPATLVQPVGSPLSLECTVEGTSNPNLYWYRQAAGRGLQLLFYSVGIGQISSEVPQNLSASRPQDRQFILSSKKLLLSDSGFYLCAWSETGDGRAGANVLTFGAGSRLTVL.

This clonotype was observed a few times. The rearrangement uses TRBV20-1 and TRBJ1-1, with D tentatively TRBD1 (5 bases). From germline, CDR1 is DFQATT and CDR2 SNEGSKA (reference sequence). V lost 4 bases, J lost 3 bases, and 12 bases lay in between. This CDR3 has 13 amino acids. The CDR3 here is CSAILGGDTEAFF. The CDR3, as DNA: TGCAGTGCTATCCTCGGGGGAGACACTGAAGCTTTCTTT.

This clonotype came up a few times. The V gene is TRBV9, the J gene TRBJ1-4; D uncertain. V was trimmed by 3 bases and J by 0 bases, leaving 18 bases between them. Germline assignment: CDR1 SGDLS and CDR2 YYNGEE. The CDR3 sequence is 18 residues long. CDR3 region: CASSAQIGPTPTNEKLFF. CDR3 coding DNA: TGTGCCAGCAGCGCCCAAATCGGGCCTACCCCAACTAATGAAAAACTGTTTTTT. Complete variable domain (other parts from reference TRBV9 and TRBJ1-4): DSGVTQTPKHLITATGQRVTLRCSPRSGDLSVYWYQQSLDQGLQFLIQYYNGEERAKGNILERFSAQQFPDLHSELNLSSLELGDSALYFCASSAQIGPTPTNEKLFFGSGTQLSVL.

CDR3 protein: CASSLRRTAEYEQYF. For the CDR3, the DNA is TGTGCCAGCAGTTTACGTCGGACGGCGGAGTACGAGCAGTACTTC. The V and J genes are TRBV27 and TRBJ2-7, with D unclear. The germline V gene encodes CDR1 MNHEY and CDR2 SMNVEV (reference sequence). Trimming removed 2 bases at V and 4 bases at J, with 15 bases between. The CDR3 is made up of 15 amino acids.

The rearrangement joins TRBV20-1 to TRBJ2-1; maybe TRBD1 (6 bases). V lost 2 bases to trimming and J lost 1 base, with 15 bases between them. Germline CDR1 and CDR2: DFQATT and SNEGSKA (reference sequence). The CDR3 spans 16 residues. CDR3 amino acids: CSARSTGTPSYNEQFF. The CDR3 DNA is TGCAGTGCTAGATCTACCGGGACACCTTCCTACAATGAGCAGTTCTTC.

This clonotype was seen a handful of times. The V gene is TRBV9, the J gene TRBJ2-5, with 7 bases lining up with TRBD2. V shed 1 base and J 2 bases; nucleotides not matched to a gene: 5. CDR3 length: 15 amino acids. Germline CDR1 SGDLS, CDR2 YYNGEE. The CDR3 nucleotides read TGTGCCAGCAGCGTAAGCGGGACCTTTCAAGAGACCCAGTACTTC. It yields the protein CASSVSGTFQETQYF.

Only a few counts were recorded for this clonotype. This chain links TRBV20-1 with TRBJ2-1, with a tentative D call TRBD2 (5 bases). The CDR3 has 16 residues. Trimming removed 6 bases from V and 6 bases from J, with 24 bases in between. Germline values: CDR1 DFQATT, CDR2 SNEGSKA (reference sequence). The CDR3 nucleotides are TGCAGTGCGTCGAAACCTACGGGGATCAACCTCAATGAGCAGTTCTTC. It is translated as CSASKPTGINLNEQFF.

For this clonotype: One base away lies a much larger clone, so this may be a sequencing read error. CDR3 DNA sequence: TGCAGCGTTGTTCGGGACGATGAGCAGTTCTTC. Its translation: CSVVRDDEQFF. This rearrangement joins TRBV29-1 to TRBJ2-1; D is perhaps TRBD1 or TRBD2 (5 bases each). From germline, CDR1 is SQVTM and CDR2 ANQGSEA. This CDR3 has 11 residues. Trimming shortened V by 4 bases and J by 8 bases, and 9 bases separated the two germline ends.

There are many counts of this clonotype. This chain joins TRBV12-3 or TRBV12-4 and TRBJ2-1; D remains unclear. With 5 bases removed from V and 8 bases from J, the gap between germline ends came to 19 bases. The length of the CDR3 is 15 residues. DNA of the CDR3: TGTGCCAGCAGTCCCTCGGGCCCCCCAGGCTATGAGCAGTTCTTC. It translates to CASSPSGPPGYEQFF.

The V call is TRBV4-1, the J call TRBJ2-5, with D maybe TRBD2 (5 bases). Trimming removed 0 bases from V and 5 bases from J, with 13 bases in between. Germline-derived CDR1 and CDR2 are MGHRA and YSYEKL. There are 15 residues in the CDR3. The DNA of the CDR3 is TGCGCCAGCAGCCAAGATGAGAATGGGGAGGAGACCCAGTACTTC. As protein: CASSQDENGEETQYF.

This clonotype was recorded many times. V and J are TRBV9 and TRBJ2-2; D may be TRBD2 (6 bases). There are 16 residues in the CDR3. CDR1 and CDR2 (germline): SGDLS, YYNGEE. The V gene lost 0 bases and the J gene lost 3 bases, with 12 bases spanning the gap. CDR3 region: CASSVAGRGHTGELFF. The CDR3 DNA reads TGTGCCAGCAGCGTAGCTGGGCGGGGACACACCGGGGAGCTGTTTTTT.

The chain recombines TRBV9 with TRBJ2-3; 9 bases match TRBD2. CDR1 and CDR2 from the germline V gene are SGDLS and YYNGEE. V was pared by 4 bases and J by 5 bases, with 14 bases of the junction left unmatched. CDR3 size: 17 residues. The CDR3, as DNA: TGTGCCAGCAGCTCCGCCGCGGCGGGAGGGCCAGGAGATACGCAGTATTTT. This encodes CASSSAAAGGPGDTQYF.

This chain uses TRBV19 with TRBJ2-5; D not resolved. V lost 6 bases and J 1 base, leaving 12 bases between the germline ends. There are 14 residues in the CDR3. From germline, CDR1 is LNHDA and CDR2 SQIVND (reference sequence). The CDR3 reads CASRPEYSQETQYF. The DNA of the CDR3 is TGTGCCAGTAGACCGGAGTACTCCCAAGAGACCCAGTACTTC.

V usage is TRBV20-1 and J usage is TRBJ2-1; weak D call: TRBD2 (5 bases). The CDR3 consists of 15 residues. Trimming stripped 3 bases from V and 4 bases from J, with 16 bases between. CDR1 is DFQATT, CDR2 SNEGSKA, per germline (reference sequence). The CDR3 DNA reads TGCAGTGCTAGTGAAAGGACTCCACTATACAATGAGCAGTTCTTC. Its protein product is CSASERTPLYNEQFF.

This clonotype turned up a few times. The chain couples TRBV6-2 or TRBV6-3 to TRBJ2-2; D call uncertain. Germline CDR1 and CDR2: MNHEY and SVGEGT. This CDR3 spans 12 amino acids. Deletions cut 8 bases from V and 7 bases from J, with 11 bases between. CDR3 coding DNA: TGTGCCAGCGGGTGGGGTCGCGGGGAGCTGTTTTTT. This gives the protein CASGWGRGELFF.

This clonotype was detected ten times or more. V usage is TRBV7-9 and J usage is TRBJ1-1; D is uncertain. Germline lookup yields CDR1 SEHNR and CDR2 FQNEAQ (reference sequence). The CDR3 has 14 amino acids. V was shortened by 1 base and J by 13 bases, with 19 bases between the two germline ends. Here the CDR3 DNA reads TGTGCCAGCAGCTTAGTTGTCGGTGTCCTCTTAGATTTCTTT. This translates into CASSLVVGVLLDFF.

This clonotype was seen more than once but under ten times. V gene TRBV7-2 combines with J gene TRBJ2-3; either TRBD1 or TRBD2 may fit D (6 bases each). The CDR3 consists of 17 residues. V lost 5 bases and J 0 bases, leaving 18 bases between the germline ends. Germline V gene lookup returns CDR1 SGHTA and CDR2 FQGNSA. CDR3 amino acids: CASSTWGAMTSTDTQYF. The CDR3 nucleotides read TGTGCCAGCAGCACCTGGGGGGCGATGACTAGCACAGATACGCAGTATTTT.

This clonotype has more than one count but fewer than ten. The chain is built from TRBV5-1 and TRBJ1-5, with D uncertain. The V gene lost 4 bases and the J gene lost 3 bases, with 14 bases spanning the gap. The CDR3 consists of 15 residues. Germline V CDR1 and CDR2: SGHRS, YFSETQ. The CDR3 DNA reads TGCGCCAGCAGCCCCCTATCCGGGGACAATCAGCCCCAGCATTTT. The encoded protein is CASSPLSGDNQPQHF.